One sample yielded the 13 T cell receptor beta chains listed below, sequenced in a study of blood T cell repertoires in COVID-19. The protocol was immunoSEQ multiplex PCR, while the TCRdb copy is restricted to in-frame clones and leaves out a portion. The sample lists approximately 350,000 clones, approximately 87% occurring once. Sequencing input: peripheral blood. These receptors were obtained from a woman between 50 and 59 years old with COVID-19, enrolled during active disease.

This chain connects TRBV29-1 to TRBJ1-5; TRBD1 matches at 9 bases. The CDR3 runs to 14 residues. CDR1 SQVTM and CDR2 ANQGSEA come from the germline V gene. Unmatched junction bases numbered 7, after V lost 7 bases and J lost 3 bases. Written as DNA, the CDR3 is TGCAGCGCCAAGGGACAGGGAAACAATCAGCCCCAGCATTTT. Its protein is CSAKGQGNNQPQHF.

V usage is TRBV7-3 and J usage is TRBJ1-3, with D hard to call. The length of the CDR3 is 13 residues. V was pared by 5 bases and J by 3 bases, with 8 bases between. Germline-derived CDR1 and CDR2 are SGHTA and FQGTGA. The DNA of the CDR3 is TGTGCCAGCAGCCTAGCGGGTGGAAACACCATATATTTT. This translates into CASSLAGGNTIYF.

The V and J genes are TRBV5-8 and TRBJ1-1; maybe TRBD1 (5 bases). Germline V gene data show CDR1 as SGHTS and CDR2 as YDEGEE. The CDR3 length is 14 residues. Trimming stripped 7 bases from V and 4 bases from J, with 17 bases between. CDR3 sequence (DNA): TGTGCCAGCTATAGACGAGCTAGGGGCACTGAAGCTTTCTTT. Translated, it gives CASYRRARGTEAFF.

This clone has only a few counts. The chain has TRBV7-2 and TRBJ2-2; a possible D gene is TRBD1 (5 bases). Trimming removed 4 bases at V and 6 bases at J, with 9 bases between. Germline CDR1 reads SGHTA; CDR2 reads FQGNSA. The CDR3 contains 13 residues. This CDR3 is CASSYPRAGELFF. The CDR3 DNA reads as TGTGCCAGCAGCTATCCCAGGGCCGGGGAGCTGTTTTTT.

The rearrangement uses TRBV13 and TRBJ1-1, with TRBD1 identical over 7 bases. The junction had 10 bases not matched to a gene; V was cut back by 6 bases and J by 0 bases. The CDR3 extends over 16 amino acids. Germline V lookup: CDR1 PRHDT, CDR2 FYEKMQ (reference sequence). CDR3 loop: CASRPKQGTMNTEAFF. In nucleotides, the CDR3 is TGTGCCAGCAGACCTAAACAGGGGACAATGAACACTGAAGCTTTCTTT.

The chain recombines TRBV5-4 with TRBJ2-3, with 9 positions matching TRBD1. Germline CDR1 SGHNT, CDR2 YYREEE (reference sequence). The CDR3 totals 15 residues. Losses at the gene ends were 3 bases for V and 3 bases for J; bases not matched to a gene: 5. The CDR3 loop is CASSWGQGRTDTQYF. The CDR3 bases are TGTGCCAGCAGCTGGGGACAGGGCAGGACAGATACGCAGTATTTT.

This chain joins TRBV11-3 and TRBJ2-1, with a possible D match to TRBD1 (5 bases). Per germline, CDR1 SGHNT and CDR2 YENEEA. The CDR3 is 13 amino acids. Trimming stripped 4 bases from V and 7 bases from J, with 11 bases between. In nucleotides, the CDR3 is TGTGCCAGCAGCTCGAGGAAGGGGAATGAGCAGTTCTTC. As protein: CASSSRKGNEQFF.

The chain employs TRBV5-1 and TRBJ2-1, with D possibly being TRBD2 (5 bases). Germline V gene sequence: CDR1 SGHRS, CDR2 YFSETQ. V dropped 1 base and J dropped 1 base, with 9 bases sitting between them. CDR3 length: 15 amino acids. CDR3 in DNA: TGCGCCAGCAGCTTGATGCTAGCTTCCTACAATGAGCAGTTCTTC. Translation: CASSLMLASYNEQFF.

V usage is TRBV14 and J usage is TRBJ2-1; 12 bases fit TRBD2. The V segment lost 3 bases and the J segment 3 bases; nucleotides outside the gene matches: 3. This CDR3 is 16 amino acids long. Germline values: CDR1 SGHDN, CDR2 FVKESK. CDR3 in amino acids: CASSHPSGRDYNEQFF. Written as DNA, the CDR3 is TGTGCCAGCAGCCACCCTAGCGGGAGGGACTACAATGAGCAGTTCTTC.

The chain is built from TRBV3-1 (or the pseudogene TRBV3-2) and TRBJ2-1; perhaps TRBD2 as D (5 bases). Germline lookup yields CDR1 LGHDT and CDR2 YNNKEL (reference sequence). Trimming removed 1 base from V and 4 bases from J, with 14 bases in between. This CDR3 comprises 16 residues. The CDR3 region is CASSQARDMGYNEQFF. In DNA, the CDR3 is TGTGCCAGCAGCCAAGCCCGGGATATGGGATACAATGAGCAGTTCTTC.

V is TRBV30 and J is TRBJ1-2; D unresolved. CDR1 and CDR2 from the germline V gene are GTSNPN and SVGIG (reference sequence). Between the trimmed V and J ends, which lost 1 base and 2 bases, there was a span of 14 bases. The CDR3 spans 15 residues. The DNA of the CDR3 is TGTGCCTGGAGTGCCCCTGGTAGCGGGAACTATGGCTACACCTTC. It translates to CAWSAPGSGNYGYTF. The full variable domain, completed using reference TRBV30 and TRBJ1-2, is SQTIHQWPATLVQPVGSPLSLECTVEGTSNPNLYWYRQAAGRGLQLLFYSVGIGQISSEVPQNLSASRPQDRQFILSSKKLLLSDSGFYLCAWSAPGSGNYGYTFGSGTRLTVV.

The V and J genes are TRBV29-1 and TRBJ1-1, with D perhaps TRBD1 (6 bases). Between the trimmed V and J ends, which lost 4 bases and 1 base, there was a span of 13 bases. Per germline, CDR1 SQVTM and CDR2 ANQGSEA. This CDR3 is 14 amino acids long. CDR3 DNA sequence: TGCAGCGTTGTAAATACAGGGAAGAACACTGAAGCTTTCTTT. This sequence encodes CSVVNTGKNTEAFF.

The rearrangement joins TRBV7-2 to TRBJ2-7; D might be TRBD1 (5 bases). Between the trimmed V and J ends, which lost 4 bases and 2 bases, there was a span of 21 bases. The germline gives CDR1 SGHTA, CDR2 FQGNSA. The CDR3 contains 17 residues. The CDR3 DNA reads TGTGCCAGCAGCTCCTCCCCCCAGGGCCATCGTACCTACGAGCAGTACTTC. It encodes CASSSSPQGHRTYEQYF.